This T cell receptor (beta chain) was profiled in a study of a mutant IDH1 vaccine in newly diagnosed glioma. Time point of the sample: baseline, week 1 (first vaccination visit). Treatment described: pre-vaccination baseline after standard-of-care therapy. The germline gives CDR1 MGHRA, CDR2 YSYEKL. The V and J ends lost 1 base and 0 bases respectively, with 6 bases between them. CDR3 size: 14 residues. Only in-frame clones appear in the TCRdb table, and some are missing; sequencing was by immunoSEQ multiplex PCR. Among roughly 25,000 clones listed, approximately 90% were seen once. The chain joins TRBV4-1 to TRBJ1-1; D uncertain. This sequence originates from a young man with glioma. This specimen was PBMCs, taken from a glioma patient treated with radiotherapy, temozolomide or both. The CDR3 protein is CASSQGSMNTEAFF. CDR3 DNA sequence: TGCGCCAGCAGCCAAGGGTCGATGAACACTGAAGCTTTCTTT.